One TCR beta chain is described in this entry. Its antigen is not known. This sample is drawn from a study of cytomegalovirus exposure and HLA in healthy donors. Study background: Sequencing of 150 million to 200 million T cells in an earlier analysis found 95 million to 120 million unique TCR beta sequences. Across some 400 genotyped donors, about 80% landed in the Caucasian-associated ancestry cluster. Study outcomes and limitations: In a later analysis, HLA-associated TCR beta chains were more clonally expanded than equally common others.

The PCR contained 60 Vbeta and 13 Jbeta primers. Repertoires were generated with immunoSEQ multiplex PCR, while TCRdb's copy carries only in-frame clones and drops some. The top ten clones hold about 0.53% of a sample with tens of thousands of clones, around 81% of them seen once. The J segment lost 4 bases and the V segment lost 4 bases, leaving 5 bases of the junction unmatched. This CDR3 comprises 14 residues. CDR1 is MRHNA, CDR2 SNTAGT, per germline. Healthy bone marrow donors supplied every sample. This TCR derives from a man aged 30 to 45 in good health and CMV-seronegative. The sample comprised PBMCs. The J gene is TRBJ1-1, the V gene TRBV6-4; 8 nucleotides match TRBD1. The CDR3 DNA reads TGTGCCAGCAGTGTGGACAGGGTAGCCACTGAAGCTTTCTTT. Protein product: CASSVDRVATEAFF.